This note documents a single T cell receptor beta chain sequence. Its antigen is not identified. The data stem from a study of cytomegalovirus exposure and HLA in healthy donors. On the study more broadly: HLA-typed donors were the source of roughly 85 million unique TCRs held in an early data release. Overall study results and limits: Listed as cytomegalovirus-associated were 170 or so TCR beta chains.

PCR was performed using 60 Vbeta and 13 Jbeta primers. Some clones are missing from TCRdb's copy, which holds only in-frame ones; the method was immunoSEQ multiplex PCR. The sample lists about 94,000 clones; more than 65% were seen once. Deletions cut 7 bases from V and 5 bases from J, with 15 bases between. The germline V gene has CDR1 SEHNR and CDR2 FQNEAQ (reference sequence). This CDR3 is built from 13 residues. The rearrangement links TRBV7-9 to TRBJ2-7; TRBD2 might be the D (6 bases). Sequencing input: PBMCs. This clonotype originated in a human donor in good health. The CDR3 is CASTATSADEQYF. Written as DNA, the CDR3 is TGTGCCAGCACAGCGACTAGTGCAGACGAGCAGTACTTC.